The 21 T cell receptor beta chains in this list originate from one sample, sequenced in a study of T cell responses to AZD1222 COVID-19 vaccine. Clones were read by immunoSEQ multiplex PCR, and TCRdb kept only the in-frame ones, dropping some. This table holds about 150,000 clones, roughly 92% found once. This specimen consisted of peripheral blood, obtained on day 0 of AZD1222 vaccination. These receptors all stem from an adult in good health.

This clone was observed a handful of times. The genes are TRBV19 and TRBJ1-1; D is perhaps TRBD1 (6 bases). This CDR3 region has 14 residues. Trimming left V 3 bases short and J 6 bases short, with 14 bases between. CDR1 and CDR2 (germline): LNHDA, SQIVND (reference sequence). Here the CDR3 reads CASSITTGAPEAFF. Written as DNA, the CDR3 is TGTGCCAGTAGTATTACGACGGGGGCCCCTGAAGCTTTCTTT.

The chain is built from TRBV27 and TRBJ2-7; the D gene could be TRBD1 or TRBD2 (5 bases each). The CDR3 runs 12 residues. Trimming took 8 bases from V and 6 from J, leaving 14 bases between them. Germline CDR1 is MNHEY and CDR2 is SMNVEV (reference sequence). CDR3 in amino acids: CASGLRGAEQYF. The CDR3 nucleotides are TGTGCCAGCGGGCTCCGGGGCGCCGAGCAGTACTTC.

V gene TRBV15 combines with J gene TRBJ1-1; D is unclear. V shed 0 bases and J shed 1 base, with 9 bases lying between them. The CDR3 spans 15 residues. The V gene's germline CDR1 is LNHNV and CDR2 YYDKDF (reference sequence). DNA of the CDR3: TGTGCCACCAGCAGAGACGGCAGATCGAACACTGAAGCTTTCTTT. Encoded protein: CATSRDGRSNTEAFF.

V usage is TRBV14 and J usage is TRBJ1-4, with no clear D. The CDR3 has 16 amino acids. The V gene's germline CDR1 is SGHDN and CDR2 FVKESK. V lost 4 bases, J lost 4 bases, and 16 bases lay in between. The CDR3 sequence: CASSPSGRTFNEKLFF. The CDR3, as DNA: TGTGCCAGCAGCCCTTCGGGTAGAACCTTTAATGAAAAACTGTTTTTT.

The rearrangement links TRBV12-5 to TRBJ1-5; D may be TRBD1 (6 bases). V was clipped by 4 bases and J by 4 bases, with 11 bases between them. Germline loops: CDR1 LGHNT, CDR2 FRNRAP. This CDR3 is built from 14 residues. The CDR3 coding sequence is TGTGCTAGTGGTTCCGGACAGTGGAATCAGCCCCAGCATTTT. Protein sequence: CASGSGQWNQPQHF.

The rearrangement uses TRBV12-3 or TRBV12-4 and TRBJ1-2; D is unresolved. The CDR3 length is 11 residues. V dropped 6 bases and J dropped 7 bases, with 9 bases sitting between them. The DNA for the CDR3 is TGTGCCAGCAGCTACTCCGGTGGCTACACCTTC. This codes for CASSYSGGYTF.

This clone was seen a few times. The V and J genes are TRBV28 and TRBJ2-1; weak D call: TRBD2 (5 bases). Germline V gene data show CDR1 as MDHEN and CDR2 as SYDVKM. Trimming shortened V by 7 bases and J by 0 bases, and 10 bases separated the two germline ends. This CDR3 has 14 amino acids. This CDR3 is CASTDSNSYNEQFF. Here the CDR3 DNA reads TGTGCCAGCACGGACTCAAACTCCTACAATGAGCAGTTCTTC.

This clone was seen once. The chain recombines TRBV7-3 with TRBJ1-1; unclear D gene. V gave up 5 bases and J gave up 4 bases, with 11 bases separating them. CDR1 and CDR2 from the germline V gene are SGHTA and FQGTGA. The CDR3 contains 13 residues. The CDR3 reads CASSLVRSTEAFF. CDR3 coding DNA: TGTGCCAGCAGCCTCGTGAGGAGCACTGAAGCTTTCTTT. Full variable domain (missing parts from reference TRBV7-3 and TRBJ1-1): GAGVSQTPSNKVTEKGKYVELRCDPISGHTALYWYRQSLGQGPEFLIYFQGTGAADDSGLPNDRFFAVRPEGSVSTLKIQRTERGDSAVYLCASSLVRSTEAFFGQGTRLTVV.

This chain uses TRBV5-1 with TRBJ1-5, with D hard to call. The CDR3 is made up of 13 amino acids. V dropped 0 bases and J dropped 0 bases, with 1 base sitting between them. CDR1 SGHRS and CDR2 YFSETQ come from the germline V gene. The CDR3 protein is CASSLGSNQPQHF. CDR3 nucleotide sequence: TGCGCCAGCAGCTTGGGTAGCAATCAGCCCCAGCATTTT.

This chain uses TRBV4-2 with TRBJ1-2; TRBD1 aligns across 8 bases. The J segment lost 8 bases and the V segment lost 4 bases, leaving 18 bases of the junction unmatched. The CDR3 sequence is 17 residues long. Per germline, CDR1 LGHNA and CDR2 YNFKEQ. This CDR3 reads CASSRSREAGGAGGYTF. CDR3 DNA sequence: TGTGCCAGCAGCCGCAGCCGGGAGGCAGGGGGCGCGGGGGGCTACACCTTC.

The sample holds a few counts of this clone. The chain has TRBV19 and TRBJ2-1, with D uncertain. With 4 bases removed from V and 6 bases from J, the gap between germline ends came to 16 bases. The CDR3 contains 15 residues. Germline assignment: CDR1 LNHDA and CDR2 SQIVND (reference sequence). CDR3 amino acids: CASSTTGLNLNEQFF. CDR3 DNA: TGTGCCAGTAGTACAACCGGTTTAAACCTCAATGAGCAGTTCTTC.

The V and J genes are TRBV4-3 and TRBJ2-2, with 8 positions matching TRBD1. Germline V CDR1 and CDR2: LGHNA, YSLEER. The CDR3 runs to 16 residues. After removal of 3 bases from V and 3 bases from J, the junction contained 6 bases not matched to a gene. The CDR3 nucleotides are TGCGCCAGCAGCCATCAAACAGGGGGAGACACCGGGGAGCTGTTTTTT. Its protein is CASSHQTGGDTGELFF.

The rearrangement links TRBV10-3 to TRBJ1-5; D is possibly TRBD1 (5 bases). The CDR3 has 13 amino acids. V was shortened by 7 bases and J by 4 bases, with 11 bases between the two germline ends. Germline CDR1 and CDR2: ENHRY and SYGVKD. CDR3 DNA: TGTGCCATCACAGAAGGGGCGAATCAGCCCCAGCATTTT. Translated: CAITEGANQPQHF.

The chain uses TRBV27 and TRBJ2-5; D assignment may be TRBD1 or TRBD2 (5 bases each). Trimming shortened V by 0 bases and J by 5 bases, and 10 bases separated the two germline ends. Germline-derived CDR1 and CDR2 are MNHEY and SMNVEV (reference sequence). The CDR3 is made up of 14 amino acids. CDR3 nucleotide sequence: TGTGCCAGCAGTTTATCGTCTTGGGGGGAGACCCAGTACTTC. Translated: CASSLSSWGETQYF.

The gene calls are TRBV9 and TRBJ2-1; 12 nucleotides line up with TRBD2. The CDR3 length is 18 residues. Losses at the gene ends were 7 bases for V and 9 bases for J; bases not matched to a gene: 20. The germline V gene encodes CDR1 SGDLS and CDR2 YYNGEE. In DNA form, the CDR3 reads TGTGCCAGCCTCCGGACTAGCGGGAAGGGTACTCCTCAGGGTGAGCAGTTCTTC. It is translated as CASLRTSGKGTPQGEQFF.

The chain recombines TRBV30 with TRBJ1-5; D call uncertain. The germline CDR1 and CDR2 sequences are GTSNPN and SVGIG (reference sequence). V was trimmed by 3 bases and J by 0 bases, leaving 9 bases between them. The CDR3 extends over 14 amino acids. The CDR3 loop is CAWSGIYSNQPQHF. The CDR3 region has the DNA TGTGCCTGGAGCGGGATTTATAGCAATCAGCCCCAGCATTTT.

The V gene is TRBV7-6, the J gene TRBJ2-7, with 10 positions matching TRBD1. The V gene end was trimmed by 5 bases and the J gene end by 3 bases; junction bases not matched to a gene: 7. The CDR3 covers 15 residues. Germline assignment: CDR1 SGHVS and CDR2 FNYEAQ. As DNA, the CDR3 is TGTGCCAGCAGCCCAACCGGGACAGGGGTCTACGAGCAGTACTTC. Translation: CASSPTGTGVYEQYF.

This chain connects TRBV6-1 to TRBJ2-7; no definite D call. The CDR3 runs 15 residues. Trimming took off 0 bases at V and 3 bases at J, with 12 bases between the two ends. Germline lookup yields CDR1 MNHNS and CDR2 SASEGT. The CDR3 DNA reads TGTGCCAGCAGTGAAGCGAGTTCTGAGTTCTACGAGCAGTACTTC. Amino acids: CASSEASSEFYEQYF.

The chain combines TRBV12-2 with TRBJ2-5; the table gives TRBD2 as D, unverified against the DNA. TRBV12-2 constitutes a pseudogene. The CDR3 has 16 amino acids. The CDR3 region has the DNA TGTGCAAGTCGCTTAGTCACTAGCGGGAATCAGGAGACCCAGTACTTC. This codes for CASRLVTSGNQETQYF.

The chain recombines TRBV2 with TRBJ2-3, with TRBD2 identical over 9 bases. Looked up from germline, CDR1 is SNHLY and CDR2 is FYNNEI. Trimming took 3 bases from V and 4 from J; bases not matched to a gene: 11. The CDR3 runs to 17 residues. CDR3 nucleotide sequence: TGTGCCAGCAGTGATGTAGCGGGAGTTCAGGTCCCAGATACGCAGTATTTT. Translation: CASSDVAGVQVPDTQYF.

DNA for the CDR3: TGTGCCAGTAGTATACAAATGACAGGGGTGCTTGATTCACCCCTCCACTTT. Its translation is CASSIQMTGVLDSPLHF. The chain recombines TRBV19 with TRBJ1-6; 8 bases are a match to TRBD1. The CDR3 contains 17 residues. Trimming at V came to 2 bases and at J to 8 bases, leaving 11 bases not matched to a gene. CDR1 is LNHDA, CDR2 SQIVND, per germline (reference sequence).